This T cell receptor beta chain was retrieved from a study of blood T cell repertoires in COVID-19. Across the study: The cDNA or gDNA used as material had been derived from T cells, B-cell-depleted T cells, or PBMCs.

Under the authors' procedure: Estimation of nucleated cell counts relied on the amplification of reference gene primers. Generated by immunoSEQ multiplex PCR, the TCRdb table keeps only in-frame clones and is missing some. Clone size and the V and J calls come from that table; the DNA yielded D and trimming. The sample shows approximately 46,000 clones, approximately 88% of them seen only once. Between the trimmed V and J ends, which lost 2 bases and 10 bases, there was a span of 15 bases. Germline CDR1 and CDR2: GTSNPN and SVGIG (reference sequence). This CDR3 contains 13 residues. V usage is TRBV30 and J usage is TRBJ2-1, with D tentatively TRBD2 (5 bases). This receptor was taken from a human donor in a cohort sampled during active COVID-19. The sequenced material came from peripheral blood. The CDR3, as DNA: TGTGCCTGGAGTAGGACTGCTAATGCCGAGCAGTTCTTC. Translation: CAWSRTANAEQFF.